This TCR beta chain was captured in a study of blood T cell repertoires in COVID-19. Looked up from germline, CDR1 is SGHVS and CDR2 is FQNEAQ. This CDR3 spans 15 amino acids. V was trimmed by 1 base and J by 4 bases, leaving 10 bases between them. Method: immunoSEQ multiplex PCR; TCRdb's copy keeps in-frame clones and lacks some. The repertoire consists of about 59,000 clones, with about 90% occurring once and the leading ten covering less than 6.5%. Specimen: peripheral blood. This rearrangement joins TRBV7-8 to TRBJ1-4; D is ambiguous. The origin of this receptor is a man older than 75 in a cohort sampled during active COVID-19. The DNA of the CDR3 is TGTGCCAGCAGCTTAGACGCGGGCTTTAATGAAAAACTGTTTTTT. Protein product: CASSLDAGFNEKLFF.